A single sample gave rise to the 5 T cell receptor beta chains below, sequenced in a study of T cell responses to AZD1222 COVID-19 vaccine. Profiled with immunoSEQ multiplex PCR; TCRdb holds only in-frame clones, not every one. The table shows just under 35,000 clones, with 70% to 90% occurring only once. Specimen: peripheral blood, collected on day 0 of AZD1222 vaccination. Every receptor here comes from an adult in good health.

The chain uses TRBV7-9 and TRBJ2-7; D is unclear. Per the germline V gene, CDR1 is SEHNR and CDR2 is FQNEAQ (reference sequence). The V gene lost 1 base and the J gene lost 5 bases, with 6 bases spanning the gap. The length of the CDR3 is 12 residues. The CDR3 nucleotides are TGTGCCAGCAGCTTAGGGCGGAACGAGCAGTACTTC. Translated: CASSLGRNEQYF.

The chain employs TRBV6-4 and TRBJ2-1, with D hard to call. The CDR3 is 15 residues long. V dropped 4 bases and J dropped 0 bases, with 10 bases sitting between them. CDR1 and CDR2 from the germline V gene are MRHNA and SNTAGT. The CDR3 loop reads CASSVAVSSYNEQFF. Here the CDR3 DNA reads TGTGCCAGCAGTGTTGCGGTAAGCTCCTACAATGAGCAGTTCTTC.

This clone was picked up a small number of times. The rearrangement links TRBV6-5 to TRBJ2-7; maybe TRBD2 (6 bases). The CDR3 totals 14 residues. Germline V gives CDR1 MNHEY, CDR2 SVGAGI. V was pared by 2 bases and J by 2 bases, with 10 bases between. CDR3 protein: CASSYRAGPYEQYF. The DNA of the CDR3 is TGTGCCAGCAGTTACCGGGCGGGACCCTACGAGCAGTACTTC.

The genes are TRBV2 and TRBJ2-1, with 10 bases that match TRBD2. V was clipped by 6 bases and J by 7 bases; unmatched bases: 6. The germline CDR1 and CDR2 sequences are SNHLY and FYNNEI. This CDR3 is 14 amino acids long. CDR3 sequence (DNA): TGTGCCAGCAGACCCCTAGCGGGGGATAATGAGCAGTTCTTC. Translated, it gives CASRPLAGDNEQFF.

The V gene is TRBV3-1 (or the pseudogene TRBV3-2), the J gene TRBJ2-1, with D perhaps matching TRBD1 or TRBD2 (6 bases each). The CDR3 covers 16 residues. The V and J ends lost 0 bases and 4 bases respectively, with 13 bases between them. In germline, CDR1 is LGHDT, CDR2 YNNKEL (reference sequence). The CDR3 sequence is CASSQDGGTIYNEQFF. In DNA form, the CDR3 reads TGTGCCAGCAGCCAAGATGGGGGGACAATTTACAATGAGCAGTTCTTC.